The next 28 T cell receptor beta chains were all read from a single sample in a study of shared clonotypes between healthy human individuals (dated by TCRdb to about 2020). The library was built by means of the immunoSEQ multiplex PCR assay. The source is immuneACCESS, and TCRdb retained only in-frame sequences with V and J called. Part of the clones is not carried over; for the studies checked, unresolved V genes explain less than half of this, and the remainder is unexplained. This sample holds roughly 1 million clones; approximately 70% were observed only once. Of the sample, approximately 1.5% falls within the top ten clones. Sample: memory CD4+ T cells sorted from blood. The label giving this sample's cell subset or site can be read as: CD45RA-negative fraction. The receptors originated from a man younger than 35 in good health.

The chain links TRBV6-6 to TRBJ2-2; unclear D gene. This CDR3 is 14 amino acids long. With 2 bases removed from V and 5 bases from J, the gap between germline ends came to 9 bases. Germline V gene lookup returns CDR1 MNHNY and CDR2 SVGAGI (reference sequence). CDR3 protein: CASSYRVETGELFF. The CDR3 bases are TGTGCCAGCAGTTACCGGGTCGAGACCGGGGAGCTGTTTTTT.

The rearrangement links TRBV28 to TRBJ2-1; 11 bases agree with TRBD2. Germline V lookup: CDR1 MDHEN, CDR2 SYDVKM. The CDR3 extends over 16 amino acids. After removal of 7 bases from V and 4 bases from J, the junction contained 9 bases not matched to a gene. This CDR3 is CASIRGGLADYNEQFF. Here the CDR3 DNA reads TGTGCCAGCATACGGGGGGGACTAGCGGATTACAATGAGCAGTTCTTC. Full variable domain (outside the CDR3, taken from reference TRBV28 and TRBJ2-1): DVKVTQSSRYLVKRTGEKVFLECVQDMDHENMFWYRQDPGLGLRLIYFSYDVKMKEKGDIPEGYSVSREKKERFSLILESASTNQTSMYLCASIRGGLADYNEQFFGPGTRLTVL.

V gene TRBV6-5 combines with J gene TRBJ1-3; D ambiguous. Per germline, CDR1 MNHEY and CDR2 SVGAGI. This CDR3 comprises 16 residues. The V and J ends lost 2 bases and 5 bases respectively, with 16 bases between them. CDR3 sequence: CASSYSGTRSRNTIYF. In DNA form, the CDR3 reads TGTGCCAGCAGTTACAGTGGAACCCGGAGCAGAAACACCATATATTTT.

In its sample, this clone was seen a few times. This rearrangement joins TRBV11-3 to TRBJ2-2; D gene uncertain. Germline loops: CDR1 SGHNT, CDR2 YENEEA. The ends were cut back, 5 bases at V and 1 base at J, with 8 bases in the middle. CDR3 length: 14 residues. The CDR3 is CASSETRNTGELFF. DNA of the CDR3: TGTGCCAGCAGCGAGACCCGGAACACCGGGGAGCTGTTTTTT.

This chain joins TRBV2 and TRBJ2-7; 9 positions agree with TRBD1. CDR3 length: 13 amino acids. Germline assignment: CDR1 SNHLY and CDR2 FYNNEI. With V trimmed by 8 bases and J by 1 base, 3 bases remained unmatched. CDR3 loop: CASGGTGSYEQYF. The CDR3 DNA is TGTGCCAGCGGAGGGACAGGGTCCTACGAGCAGTACTTC.

This clone was picked up a small number of times. The chain joins TRBV2 to TRBJ2-7; the D is unclear. The CDR3 totals 12 residues. V dropped 11 bases and J dropped 0 bases, with 11 bases sitting between them. Germline V gene data show CDR1 as SNHLY and CDR2 as FYNNEI. The CDR3 nucleotides read TGTGCCTTCCTCCTGAGCTCCTACGAGCAGTACTTC. Its protein is CAFLLSSYEQYF.

This chain uses TRBV5-1 with TRBJ1-3; D is unclear. This CDR3 has 15 residues. Germline loops: CDR1 SGHRS, CDR2 YFSETQ. V was clipped by 0 bases and J by 0 bases, with 7 bases between them. Here the CDR3 reads CASSLVGFSGNTIYF. The CDR3 DNA reads TGCGCCAGCAGCTTGGTGGGTTTCTCTGGAAACACCATATATTTT.

This clone appeared a single time. V is TRBV5-6 and J is TRBJ2-1; D is ambiguous. Germline-derived CDR1 and CDR2 are SGHDT and YYEEEE. Trimming left V 4 bases short and J 5 bases short, with 13 bases between. CDR3 length: 14 amino acids. In DNA form, the CDR3 reads TGTGCCAGCAGCCCAGATATGTTCGACAATGAGCAGTTCTTC. Protein product: CASSPDMFDNEQFF. Supplemented by reference TRBV5-6 and TRBJ2-1, the full variable domain reads DAGVTQSPTHLIKTRGQQVTLRCSPKSGHDTVSWYQQALGQGPQFIFQYYEEEERQRGNFPDRFSGHQFPNYSSELNVNALLLGDSALYLCASSPDMFDNEQFFGPGTRLTVL.

This sequence joins TRBV6-5 and TRBJ1-4; D unresolved. Germline V gives CDR1 MNHEY, CDR2 SVGAGI. V lost 5 bases to trimming and J lost 5 bases, with 12 bases between them. The CDR3 length is 14 residues. The CDR3 sequence is CASSTGRLNEKLFF. The CDR3 DNA follows: TGTGCCAGCAGTACCGGGCGCCTAAATGAAAAACTGTTTTTT.

The V call is TRBV4-1, the J call TRBJ2-1; no clear D. Trimming shortened V by 1 base and J by 3 bases, and 10 bases separated the two germline ends. The CDR3 contains 15 residues. The germline CDR1 and CDR2 sequences are MGHRA and YSYEKL. In DNA form, the CDR3 reads TGCGCCAGCAGCCAAGCCTCCTCTGACTACAATGAGCAGTTCTTC. It yields the protein CASSQASSDYNEQFF.

V usage is TRBV10-2 and J usage is TRBJ2-3; weak D call: TRBD1 (6 bases). Trimming took 2 bases from V and 0 from J, leaving 12 bases between them. This CDR3 has 16 residues. Germline V gives CDR1 WSHSY, CDR2 SAAADI. CDR3 residues: CASSEGTQLSTDTQYF. CDR3 nucleotides: TGCGCCAGCAGTGAGGGGACACAGCTCAGCACAGATACGCAGTATTTT.

Only a few counts were recorded for this clone. CDR3 residues: CSVVEGTTEAFF. CDR3 sequence (DNA): TGCAGCGTTGTAGAGGGGACCACTGAAGCTTTCTTT. V gene TRBV29-1 combines with J gene TRBJ1-1; D might be TRBD1 (5 bases). Germline CDR1 is SQVTM and CDR2 is ANQGSEA. The V gene lost 4 bases and the J gene lost 4 bases, with 10 bases spanning the gap. The CDR3 sequence is 12 residues long.

This clone was detected only a few times. Here the CDR3 reads CASSEQISGNTIYF. CDR3 nucleotides: TGTGCCAGCAGTGAACAGATCTCTGGAAACACCATATATTTT. The chain carries TRBV25-1 and TRBJ1-3, with D unresolved. Germline lookup yields CDR1 MGHDK and CDR2 SYGVNS. Trimming stripped 2 bases from V and 0 bases from J, with 5 bases between. This CDR3 region has 14 residues. Using reference TRBV25-1 and TRBJ1-3 for the parts outside the CDR3, the full variable domain is EADIYQTPRYLVIGTGKKITLECSQTMGHDKMYWYQQDPGMELHLIHYSYGVNSTEKGDLSSESTVSRIRTEHFPLTLESARPSHTSQYLCASSEQISGNTIYFGEGSWLTVV.

In its sample, this clone was seen a few times. The chain links TRBV6-5 to TRBJ1-2, with a tentative D call TRBD1 (6 bases). CDR1 and CDR2 (germline): MNHEY, SVGAGI. Trimming removed 2 bases from V and 8 bases from J, with 9 bases in between. The CDR3 spans 12 residues. The CDR3 loop is CASSYGGHGYTF. CDR3 nucleotides: TGTGCCAGCAGTTACGGGGGGCACGGCTACACCTTC.

This clone was counted between two and nine times. This chain links TRBV30 with TRBJ1-1; D not resolved. The CDR3 sequence is 15 residues long. Germline V gives CDR1 GTSNPN, CDR2 SVGIG (reference sequence). V lost 2 bases and J lost 6, with 19 bases in between. CDR3 DNA sequence: TGTGCCTGGAGTCCGCCGAGGTTAGTGATCCCTGAAGCTTTCTTT. It translates to CAWSPPRLVIPEAFF.

This chain links TRBV2 with TRBJ1-1, with D possibly matching TRBD1 (6 bases). The CDR3 has 15 residues. The ends were cut back, 8 bases at V and 2 bases at J, with 18 bases in the middle. Germline V CDR1 and CDR2: SNHLY, FYNNEI. Here the CDR3 DNA reads TGTGCCAGCGCCCGGCTGGGAGGGGGAAACACTGAAGCTTTCTTT. This codes for CASARLGGGNTEAFF.

This clone showed up just once. CDR3 bases: TGTGCCAGCAGCACTGGGCCAGAAGCAGGGCAGCCCCAGCATTTT. This gives the protein CASSTGPEAGQPQHF. The J gene is TRBJ1-5, the V gene TRBV9; TRBD1 might be the D (5 bases). Trimming removed 4 bases at V and 7 bases at J, with 18 bases between. CDR1 and CDR2 (germline): SGDLS, YYNGEE. The CDR3 runs to 15 residues.

This clone occurred once. This chain links TRBV5-1 with TRBJ2-4; unclear D gene. The germline V and J ends were trimmed by 5 bases and 10 bases, with 10 bases remaining between them. In germline, CDR1 is SGHRS, CDR2 YFSETQ. The CDR3 totals 11 residues. The CDR3 DNA sequence: TGCGCCAGCAGATCTGGCGTGATTCAGTACTTC. Translating gives CASRSGVIQYF.

The genes are TRBV7-9 and TRBJ2-7; 14 nucleotides match TRBD2. The V and J ends lost 3 bases and 4 bases, in that order; junction bases with no gene match: 2. Germline assignment: CDR1 SEHNR and CDR2 FQNEAQ (reference sequence). The CDR3 totals 15 residues. DNA for the CDR3: TGTGCCAGCAGCTTGGGACTAGCGGGAGTGTACGAGCAGTACTTC. Translated: CASSLGLAGVYEQYF.

The CDR3 nucleotides read TGTGCCTGGCGTTGGGACAGCGGAGAGACCCAGTACTTC. Translating it yields CAWRWDSGETQYF. The chain employs TRBV30 and TRBJ2-5; TRBD1 agrees at 7 bases. The length of the CDR3 is 13 residues. The trim removed 5 bases at V and 4 bases at J, leaving 7 bases unmatched. The germline V gene has CDR1 GTSNPN and CDR2 SVGIG (reference sequence).

This clone was seen a single time. This chain joins TRBV5-5 and TRBJ2-3; the match to TRBD2 covers 8 bases. Germline V CDR1 and CDR2: SGHKS, YYEKEE (reference sequence). V gave up 1 base and J gave up 4 bases; unmatched junction bases: 5. The CDR3 contains 15 residues. For the CDR3, the DNA is TGTGCCAGCAGCTTGCTAGCGGGTGGGGCAGATACGCAGTATTTT. It encodes CASSLLAGGADTQYF.

This clone was picked up a small number of times. The rearrangement joins TRBV5-4 to TRBJ2-5, with D unclear. V gave up 4 bases and J gave up 7 bases, with 17 bases separating them. There are 14 residues in the CDR3. Germline V gene sequence: CDR1 SGHNT, CDR2 YYREEE (reference sequence). Written as DNA, the CDR3 is TGTGCCAGCAGCGCCGACAAAAACACTGGGACCCAGTACTTC. Encoded protein: CASSADKNTGTQYF.

The chain links TRBV28 to TRBJ1-3, with D perhaps TRBD1 (6 bases). CDR1 is MDHEN, CDR2 SYDVKM, per germline. V dropped 8 bases and J dropped 4 bases, with 9 bases sitting between them. This CDR3 has 12 amino acids. As DNA, the CDR3 is TGTGCCAGCCGAGGGGGAGGAAACACCATATATTTT. Its protein product is CASRGGGNTIYF.

This clone was recorded only once. The chain employs TRBV18 and TRBJ2-7; 9 nucleotides match TRBD1. Germline V lookup: CDR1 KGHSH, CDR2 LQKENI. With V trimmed by 6 bases and J by 3 bases, 30 bases remained unmatched. The CDR3 has 22 residues. The chain's CDR3 is CASSEAIPVGDRAHGGYYEQYF. Written as DNA, the CDR3 is TGTGCCAGCTCGGAAGCTATCCCCGTGGGGGACAGGGCTCATGGGGGGTACTACGAGCAGTACTTC.

V is TRBV28 and J is TRBJ2-7; possibly TRBD1 for D (6 bases). CDR1 MDHEN and CDR2 SYDVKM come from the germline V gene. Trimming cost V 3 bases and J 4 bases, with 13 bases left between them. This CDR3 is built from 14 residues. The CDR3 DNA follows: TGTGCCAGCAGTTTCACAGGGCCCAAGTACGAGCAGTACTTC. Its protein product is CASSFTGPKYEQYF.

The chain recombines TRBV11-2 with TRBJ2-1; D is possibly TRBD2 (5 bases). In germline, CDR1 is SGHAT, CDR2 FQNNGV. The CDR3 spans 15 residues. The V end lost 0 bases, the J end lost 5 bases, and 11 bases lay between the germline ends. CDR3 sequence: CASSLDAGGHNEQFF. Written as DNA, the CDR3 is TGTGCCAGCAGCTTAGATGCCGGAGGCCACAATGAGCAGTTCTTC. The full variable domain, with the rest looked up from reference TRBV11-2 and TRBJ2-1, is EAGVAQSPRYKIIEKRQSVAFWCNPISGHATLYWYQQILGQGPKLLIQFQNNGVVDDSQLPKDRFSAERLKGVDSTLKIQPAKLEDSAVYLCASSLDAGGHNEQFFGPGTRLTVL.

V usage is TRBV5-1 and J usage is TRBJ1-2, with 11 bases matching TRBD1. Germline V gene data show CDR1 as SGHRS and CDR2 as YFSETQ. Trimming cost V 0 bases and J 6 bases; bases outside gene matches: 7. This CDR3 region has 16 residues. CDR3 residues: CASSLDGQGAWNGYTF. CDR3 nucleotide sequence: TGCGCCAGCAGCTTGGATGGACAGGGGGCTTGGAATGGCTACACCTTC.

V is TRBV4-1 and J is TRBJ1-1; no reliable D call. The germline V gene has CDR1 MGHRA and CDR2 YSYEKL. Trimming removed 0 bases at V and 5 bases at J, with 13 bases between. The CDR3 runs 15 residues. The CDR3 loop is CASSQEGRRGTEAFF. In nucleotides, the CDR3 is TGCGCCAGCAGCCAAGAGGGCCGGCGGGGAACTGAAGCTTTCTTT.